These 21 T cell receptor beta chains originate from one sample sequenced in a study of human T cells and chemical hapten exposure. Indicated time point: patch test 3, about 24 weeks after DPC sensitization. Stated treatment: therapeutic diphenylcyclopropenone sensitization with weekly scalp DPC. TCRdb ran MiXCR on the RACE reads and lists one entry per CDR3 protein. The data contain about 110,000 distinct CDR3 sequences, under 40% of them seen just once; the ten biggest clones take up around 2.5%. This sample comprised whole blood, obtained in connection with sensitization to the hapten diphenylcyclopropenone (DPC). Receptors were obtained from a man aged 40-55 years with alopecia areata. Some clones in this sample may be carry-over from other donors' samples.

The chain employs TRBV6-5 and TRBJ1-3, with D possibly being TRBD1 (5 bases). The CDR3 sequence is 16 residues long. CDR1 is MNHEY and CDR2 is SVGAGI in the germline V gene. Trimming took 3 bases from V and 0 from J, leaving 12 bases between them. The CDR3 sequence: CASSYSGTRSGNTIYF. The DNA of the CDR3 is TGTGCCAGCAGTTATTCCGGGACTCGCTCTGGAAACACCATATATTTT.

This clonotype occurred a few times. V and J are TRBV28 and TRBJ1-1, with unresolved D. Between the trimmed V and J ends, which lost 5 bases and 7 bases, there was a span of 20 bases. This CDR3 region has 15 residues. CDR1 is MDHEN, CDR2 SYDVKM, per germline. CDR3 in amino acids: CASSDFSQAVGEAFF. CDR3 sequence (DNA): TGTGCCAGCAGTGACTTCTCCCAGGCTGTGGGTGAAGCTTTCTTT.

The chain uses TRBV12-3 or TRBV12-4 and TRBJ2-1; possible D gene TRBD2, 7 bases. The germline V and J ends were trimmed by 6 bases and 5 bases, with 17 bases remaining between them. The CDR3 consists of 15 residues. CDR3 residues: CASSSRERDNNEQFF. CDR3 coding DNA: TGTGCCAGCAGCAGCCGGGAGCGGGACAACAATGAGCAGTTCTTC.

The gene calls are TRBV5-4 and TRBJ2-3; D might be TRBD2 (6 bases). Deletions cut 4 bases from V and 6 bases from J, with 9 bases between. The germline CDR1 and CDR2 sequences are SGHNT and YYREEE (reference sequence). The CDR3 totals 12 residues. CDR3 loop: CASSGGVDTQYF. In DNA, the CDR3 is TGTGCCAGCAGCGGAGGGGTGGATACGCAGTATTTT.

This chain links TRBV2 with TRBJ2-7; the match to TRBD2 covers 7 bases. J was trimmed by 3 bases and V by 8 bases; bases with no gene match: 10. The CDR3 runs 14 residues. Germline V gene sequence: CDR1 SNHLY, CDR2 FYNNEI. The CDR3 loop is CASFEASGFYEQYF. The CDR3, as DNA: TGTGCCAGCTTCGAGGCTAGCGGATTCTACGAGCAGTACTTC.

This clonotype was counted a few times. This chain links TRBV27 with TRBJ2-7; D not resolved. The V end lost 5 bases, the J end lost 2 bases, and 13 bases lay between the germline ends. The CDR3 covers 14 residues. CDR1 and CDR2 (germline): MNHEY, SMNVEV (reference sequence). The CDR3: CASSKNKRTYEQYV. The CDR3 bases are TGTGCCAGCAGTAAAAACAAGCGAACCTACGAGCAGTACGTC.

The rearrangement links TRBV6-6 to TRBJ2-2, with 7 bases identical to TRBD1. The ends lost 4 bases at V and 5 bases at J; junction bases unmatched: 1. The germline CDR1 and CDR2 sequences are MNHNY and SVGAGI (reference sequence). This CDR3 region has 13 residues. The CDR3 DNA is TGTGCCAGCAGTTGGGACAGTACCGGGGAGCTGTTTTTT. Translated, it gives CASSWDSTGELFF.

The chain employs TRBV25-1 and TRBJ2-2; TRBD1 or TRBD2 may be the D gene (5 bases each). V was trimmed by 0 bases and J by 4 bases, leaving 12 bases between them. CDR3 length equals 16 residues. Germline CDR1 is MGHDK and CDR2 is SYGVNS. The CDR3 nucleotides read TGTGCCAGCAGTGAATATAGAGGGGTCCCCACCGGGGAGCTGTTTTTT. Its translation is CASSEYRGVPTGELFF.

The chain combines TRBV5-1 with TRBJ2-3, with 7 nucleotides matching TRBD2. Looked up from germline, CDR1 is SGHRS and CDR2 is YFSETQ. V shed 8 bases and J 2 bases; nucleotides not matched to a gene: 2. This CDR3 has 12 residues. CDR3 loop: CASQRDTDTQYF. The DNA for the CDR3 is TGCGCCAGTCAGCGGGACACAGATACGCAGTATTTT. The full variable domain, rest sourced from reference TRBV5-1 and TRBJ2-3, is KAGVTQTPRYLIKTRGQQVTLSCSPISGHRSVSWYQQTPGQGLQFLFEYFSETQRNKGNFPGRFSGRQFSNSRSEMNVSTLELGDSALYLCASQRDTDTQYFGPGTRLTVL.

This clonotype was found once. This chain connects TRBV7-3 to TRBJ1-2; 10 bases match TRBD1. Germline values: CDR1 SGHTA, CDR2 FQGTGA. Trimming removed 1 base from V and 6 bases from J; junction bases left unmatched: 20. CDR3 size: 20 residues. CDR3: CASSLNAKGVGLGTGDGYTF. The CDR3 DNA sequence: TGTGCCAGCAGCTTAAATGCTAAGGGGGTTGGGTTGGGGACAGGGGATGGCTACACCTTC. The whole variable domain, filled in from reference TRBV7-3 and TRBJ1-2, reads GAGVSQTPSNKVTEKGKYVELRCDPISGHTALYWYRQSLGQGPEFLIYFQGTGAADDSGLPNDRFFAVRPEGSVSTLKIQRTERGDSAVYLCASSLNAKGVGLGTGDGYTFGSGTRLTVV.

The rearrangement uses TRBV12-3 or TRBV12-4 and TRBJ2-4; 9 bases fit TRBD2. J lost 3 bases, V lost 1 base, and 10 bases had no gene match. The CDR3 loop spans 18 amino acids. This CDR3 reads CASSLGLAGPGGKNIQYF. The CDR3 coding sequence is TGTGCCAGCAGTTTAGGGCTAGCGGGACCTGGGGGCAAAAACATTCAGTACTTC.

The chain has TRBV27 and TRBJ2-6; D unresolved. The CDR3 runs 16 residues. The germline V and J ends were trimmed by 2 bases and 3 bases, with 11 bases remaining between them. CDR1 and CDR2 (germline): MNHEY, SMNVEV (reference sequence). For the CDR3, the DNA is TGTGCCAGCAGTTTAGAGGCGCGAGGTGGGGCCAACGTCCTGACTTTC. Encoded protein: CASSLEARGGANVLTF.

This clonotype was found a few times. The chain couples TRBV27 to TRBJ2-7; D possibly corresponds to TRBD1 (6 bases). The CDR3 spans 15 residues. Per the germline V gene, CDR1 is MNHEY and CDR2 is SMNVEV (reference sequence). V lost 6 bases, J lost 0 bases, and 15 bases lay in between. CDR3 amino acids: CASRSFQGYSYEQYF. In DNA, the CDR3 is TGTGCCAGCAGATCTTTCCAGGGGTACTCCTACGAGCAGTACTTC.

The chain recombines TRBV10-3 with TRBJ2-7; 8 bases match TRBD1. The CDR3 has 13 amino acids. The germline CDR1 and CDR2 sequences are ENHRY and SYGVKD. J gave up 4 bases and V 6 bases, and 5 bases lay outside the gene matches. CDR3 nucleotide sequence: TGTGCCATCAGGGAAAACAGGGGGTACGAGCAGTACTTC. Amino acids: CAIRENRGYEQYF.

The V call is TRBV11-1, the J call TRBJ1-2; the D gene is possibly TRBD1 (6 bases). The CDR3 consists of 17 residues. Germline V gene lookup returns CDR1 SGHAT and CDR2 FQDESV (reference sequence). V was shortened by 5 bases and J by 3 bases, with 22 bases between the two germline ends. The CDR3 DNA is TGTGCCAGCAGCCCACGAACGATCGGGGGCCCCCACTATGGCTACACCTTC. Translation: CASSPRTIGGPHYGYTF. Together with reference TRBV11-1 and TRBJ1-2, the CDR3 gives the full variable domain: EAEVAQSPRYKITEKSQAVAFWCDPISGHATLYWYRQILGQGPELLVQFQDESVVDDSQLPKDRFSAERLKGVDSTLKIQPAELGDSAMYLCASSPRTIGGPHYGYTFGSGTRLTVV.

The chain carries TRBV3-1 and TRBJ1-1, with D possibly matching TRBD1 (5 bases). The length of the CDR3 is 17 residues. Germline assignment: CDR1 LGHDT and CDR2 YNNKEL (reference sequence). V dropped 2 bases and J dropped 1 base, with 17 bases sitting between them. As DNA, the CDR3 is TGTGCCAGCAGCCAACTCTGGAAACAGGCAGCGAACACTGAAGCTTTCTTT. Amino acids: CASSQLWKQAANTEAFF.

CDR3 region: CATQPGLAGEMTGELFF. CDR3 bases: TGTGCCACCCAACCGGGACTAGCGGGAGAAATGACCGGGGAGCTGTTTTTT. The V call is TRBV10-3, the J call TRBJ2-2, with 14 bases aligning to TRBD2. Losses at the gene ends were 10 bases for V and 5 bases for J; bases not matched to a gene: 12. The V gene's germline CDR1 is ENHRY and CDR2 SYGVKD. This CDR3 has 17 residues.

This clonotype appeared a few times. The chain's CDR3 is CSVEGAKTQYF. CDR3 DNA sequence: TGCAGCGTTGAAGGGGCGAAGACCCAGTACTTC. The chain links TRBV29-1 to TRBJ2-5, with no clear D. The germline V and J ends were trimmed by 1 base and 6 bases, with 6 bases remaining between them. Looked up from germline, CDR1 is SQVTM and CDR2 is ANQGSEA. The CDR3 is made up of 11 amino acids.

This chain uses TRBV2 with TRBJ1-3; D may be TRBD1 (6 bases). Trimming removed 7 bases at V and 0 bases at J, with 13 bases between. CDR3 size: 15 residues. Germline assignment: CDR1 SNHLY and CDR2 FYNNEI. CDR3 residues: CASTSQGNSGNTIYF. CDR3 DNA: TGTGCCAGCACCTCCCAGGGGAACTCTGGAAACACCATATATTTT.

The rearrangement joins TRBV6-5 to TRBJ1-1; 8 nucleotides line up with TRBD1. V dropped 2 bases and J dropped 3; count of bases not matched to a gene: 2. The germline gives CDR1 MNHEY, CDR2 SVGAGI. This CDR3 spans 14 amino acids. The CDR3 loop is CASSYGQGDTEAFF. Written as DNA, the CDR3 is TGTGCCAGCAGTTACGGACAGGGTGACACTGAAGCTTTCTTT.

J is TRBJ2-1 and V is TRBV9; 10 nucleotides agree with TRBD2. This CDR3 comprises 15 residues. Germline values: CDR1 SGDLS, CDR2 YYNGEE. The ends lost 3 bases at V and 3 bases at J; junction bases unmatched: 3. The CDR3 loop reads CASSEGLAIYNEQFF. CDR3 nucleotide sequence: TGTGCCAGCAGCGAGGGACTAGCGATCTACAATGAGCAGTTCTTC.